Listed below are T cell receptor beta chains from one sample, sequenced in a study of cytomegalovirus exposure and HLA in healthy donors. TCRdb's table, derived via immunoSEQ multiplex PCR, lists solely in-frame clones and lacks some. The sample yields about 65,000 clones, about 82% seen once. Sequencing used PBMCs. These TCRs come from a woman aged 30 to 39 in good health and CMV-seronegative. The CDR3 runs from the conserved cysteine through the conserved F or W.

TRBV7-6	TRBJ1-4	14	CASSSGQGFEKLFF
TRBV15	TRBJ2-7	15	CATSRESSGAYEQYF
TRBV5-6	TRBJ2-7	16	CASSSSGLAGSYEQYF
TRBV7-9	TRBJ2-5	14	CASSTTSIQQTQYF
TRBV30	TRBJ1-1	13	CAWIGQLNTEAFF
TRBV7-3	TRBJ2-5	12	CAAASGEETQYF
TRBV5-8	TRBJ2-7	13	CASSATSGSNPHF
TRBV5-1	TRBJ1-3	14	CASSLGQAGNTIYF
TRBV30	TRBJ1-5	15	CAFSDSNYSNQPQHF
TRBV19	TRBJ2-1	12	CASSTSGNEQFF
TRBV10-2	TRBJ2-1	14	CASSEGLAFNEQFF
TRBV28	TRBJ2-7	14	CASSPIQGTYEQYF
TRBV14	TRBJ1-1	13	CASSRDSRTEAFF
TRBV30	TRBJ1-1	12	CASDGQGRKAFF
TRBV13	TRBJ1-2	16	CASSWGTGPPNYGYTF
TRBV15	TRBJ1-2	14	CATSRTPDILGYTF
TRBV6-5	TRBJ2-2	13	CASTKPHTGELFF
TRBV6-1	TRBJ2-7	15	CASSVLGQGIDEQYF
TRBV7-8	TRBJ2-7	13	CASSSGQGGDQYF
TRBV18	TRBJ1-4	14	CASSPSWATEKLFF
TRBV27	TRBJ1-2	14	CASSPDPYGYGYTF
TRBV6-1	TRBJ2-1	14	CASRTSGGPDEQFF
TRBV29-1	TRBJ1-2	13	CSADPGTGDGYTF
TRBV10-1	TRBJ1-1	12	CASSGMNTEAFF
TRBV5-6	TRBJ1-6	16	CASSRPGQGAYSPLHF
TRBV4-3	TRBJ2-1	16	CASSQDRGSRRHEQFF
TRBV6-6	TRBJ2-1	15	CASRGTGGIGNEQFF
TRBV9	TRBJ1-6	14	CASSARDRNSPLHF
TRBV29-1	TRBJ2-3	13	CRAIGGGADTQYF
TRBV5-4	TRBJ2-7	16	CASSLGAGGRLYEQYF
TRBV5-1	TRBJ1-2	15	CASSPWDRGITGYTF
TRBV30	TRBJ1-1	14	CAWSVLGGATEAFF
TRBV7-9	TRBJ1-5	13	CASSQTGEEPQHF
TRBV19	TRBJ1-5	14	CASELTGTNQPQHF
TRBV5-8	TRBJ1-5	15	CASSPGQNSNQPQHF
TRBV30	TRBJ2-3	17	CAWSRTGGKLRTDTQYF
TRBV2	TRBJ2-1	15	CASRADRMGSNEQFF